Below, 22 T cell receptor beta chains from the same sample are listed, as sequenced in a study of blood T cell repertoires in COVID-19 (dated by TCRdb to 2018 to 2020). The receptor library was made with the immunoSEQ multiplex PCR assay. As stored in TCRdb, this immuneACCESS dataset retains in-frame rearrangements with V and J assigned. A fraction of the clones does not appear; measured against another copy, unresolved V genes explain less than half of the discrepancy, and the remainder lacks a known reason. A total of 55,000 to 90,000 clones appear in this sample, 81% of them only once. Approximately 0.83% of the sample goes to the ten largest clones. Sequencing was carried out using peripheral blood. The receptors stem from a woman aged 65 to 85 with acute or convalescent COVID-19.

V gene TRBV16 combines with J gene TRBJ1-2; 9 nucleotides match TRBD1. After removal of 4 bases from V and 3 bases from J, the junction contained 12 bases not matched to a gene. Germline assignment: CDR1 KGHSY and CDR2 FQNENV. The CDR3 spans 17 residues. DNA for the CDR3: TGTGCCAGCAGCCTTACAGGGGGCGAAAAGCAGTACTATGGCTACACCTTC. Protein: CASSLTGGEKQYYGYTF.

This chain joins TRBV11-2 and TRBJ2-1, with D possibly TRBD2 on 5 matching bases. The V gene's germline CDR1 is SGHAT and CDR2 FQNNGV. With 3 bases removed from V and 5 bases from J, the gap between germline ends came to 14 bases. The CDR3 covers 15 residues. CDR3 sequence reads: CASSLQVTGDNEQFF. CDR3 nucleotide sequence: TGTGCCAGCAGCTTGCAAGTTACCGGGGACAATGAGCAGTTCTTC.

V gene TRBV5-1 combines with J gene TRBJ1-1, with 8 bases identical to TRBD1. J was trimmed by 3 bases and V by 1 base; bases with no gene match: 2. From germline, CDR1 is SGHRS and CDR2 YFSETQ. This CDR3 has 14 residues. CDR3: CASSLQGADTEAFF. As DNA, the CDR3 is TGCGCCAGCAGCTTGCAGGGGGCGGACACTGAAGCTTTCTTT.

This chain connects TRBV7-2 to TRBJ2-7; 8 nucleotides match TRBD1. The CDR3 covers 16 residues. J gave up 3 bases and V 4 bases, and 11 bases lay outside the gene matches. Germline loops: CDR1 SGHTA, CDR2 FQGNSA. This chain's CDR3 is CASSYSAGGTGYEQYF. In DNA form, the CDR3 reads TGTGCCAGCAGCTACAGCGCAGGGGGCACAGGCTACGAGCAGTACTTC. Using reference TRBV7-2 and TRBJ2-7 for the parts outside the CDR3, the full variable domain is GAGVSQSPSNKVTEKGKDVELRCDPISGHTALYWYRQSLGQGLEFLIYFQGNSAPDKSGLPSDRFSAERTGGSVSTLTIQRTQQEDSAVYLCASSYSAGGTGYEQYFGPGTRLTVT.

The V call is TRBV19, the J call TRBJ2-1, with D possibly TRBD1 on 5 matching bases. V was shortened by 7 bases and J by 0 bases, with 19 bases between the two germline ends. In germline, CDR1 is LNHDA, CDR2 SQIVND (reference sequence). The CDR3 is 17 residues long. Here the CDR3 reads CASKSTGATYSYNEQFF. CDR3 in DNA: TGTGCCAGTAAAAGCACAGGAGCTACTTACTCCTACAATGAGCAGTTCTTC.

Concerning this clone: Possible read error: a much larger clone is one base away. J is TRBJ1-1 and V is TRBV7-7, with D unclear. Trimming took 1 base from V and 1 from J, leaving 4 bases between them. Per the germline V gene, CDR1 is SSHAT and CDR2 is FNYEAQ (reference sequence). This CDR3 comprises 13 residues. The DNA of the CDR3 is TGTGCCAGCAGCTTAGACAGGAACACTGAAGCTTTCTTT. It specifies CASSLDRNTEAFF.

This clone was detected only once. The chain uses TRBV7-8 and TRBJ1-5; 12 positions agree with TRBD1. J gave up 1 base and V 4 bases, and 8 bases lay outside the gene matches. Germline lookup yields CDR1 SGHVS and CDR2 FQNEAQ. CDR3 length equals 18 residues. The CDR3 DNA follows: TGTGCCAGCAGCTCATCCGGGACAGGGGGCCGGAGCAATCAGCCCCAGCATTTT. Amino acids: CASSSSGTGGRSNQPQHF.

This chain connects TRBV15 to TRBJ2-7; D gene uncertain. Trimming removed 0 bases at V and 4 bases at J, with 10 bases between. Germline CDR1 and CDR2: LNHNV and YYDKDF (reference sequence). The CDR3 loop spans 14 amino acids. CDR3 sequence (DNA): TGTGCCACCAGCAGAGACTCTGGCGGATACGAGCAGTACTTC. Amino acids: CATSRDSGGYEQYF. Looking up the rest from reference TRBV15 and TRBJ2-7 gives the full variable domain: DAMVIQNPRYQVTQFGKPVTLSCSQTLNHNVMYWYQQKSSQAPKLLFHYYDKDFNNEADTPDNFQSRRPNTSFCFLDIRSPGLGDTAMYLCATSRDSGGYEQYFGPGTRLTVT.

V usage is TRBV7-2 and J usage is TRBJ1-1, with D maybe TRBD1 (5 bases). The CDR3 runs to 15 residues. Germline V lookup: CDR1 SGHTA, CDR2 FQGNSA. V dropped 2 bases and J dropped 3 bases, with 13 bases sitting between them. The CDR3 nucleotides are TGTGCCAGCAGCTTAACTGGAGGGACCTACACTGAAGCTTTCTTT. Residues: CASSLTGGTYTEAFF.

J is TRBJ2-7 and V is TRBV7-9; D remains ambiguous. CDR1 and CDR2 from the germline V gene are SEHNR and FQNEAQ (reference sequence). This CDR3 comprises 14 residues. V was cut by 1 base and J by 1 base, with 8 bases left in between. CDR3 nucleotide sequence: TGTGCCAGCAGCTTAGGCCTAAGTTCCTACGAGCAGTACTTC. Protein product: CASSLGLSSYEQYF.

V usage is TRBV27 and J usage is TRBJ2-6; D gene unclear. The CDR3 runs to 15 residues. The V and J ends lost 5 bases and 0 bases respectively, with 8 bases between them. Germline assignment: CDR1 MNHEY and CDR2 SMNVEV (reference sequence). The CDR3 DNA reads as TGTGCCAGCAGTACCCGGTCCTCTGGGGCCAACGTCCTGACTTTC. Its protein product is CASSTRSSGANVLTF.

The CDR3 reads CASSSGGSGNTIYF. CDR3 nucleotide sequence: TGTGCCAGCAGTTCAGGGGGCTCTGGAAACACCATATATTTT. V usage is TRBV6-5 and J usage is TRBJ1-3; TRBD1 matches 7 bases. Trimming at V came to 4 bases and at J to 0 bases, leaving 0 bases not matched to a gene. The V gene's germline CDR1 is MNHEY and CDR2 SVGAGI. The CDR3 contains 14 residues.

This clone has a handful of counts. The rearrangement uses TRBV7-6 and TRBJ2-3; 7 nucleotides align to TRBD1. The CDR3 is 12 residues long. Germline V gene lookup returns CDR1 SGHVS and CDR2 FNYEAQ. V shed 4 bases and J 5 bases; nucleotides not matched to a gene: 0. In nucleotides, the CDR3 is TGTGCCAGCAGCTCAGGGGGAGATACGCAGTATTTT. Amino acid sequence: CASSSGGDTQYF.

The chain combines TRBV6-1 with TRBJ1-6; D is perhaps TRBD1 (5 bases). Germline CDR1 MNHNS, CDR2 SASEGT. V lost 1 base and J 9 bases, leaving 16 bases between the germline ends. The CDR3 is made up of 16 amino acids. CDR3 protein: CASSEDPEGIGSPLHF. CDR3 coding DNA: TGTGCCAGCAGTGAAGACCCGGAGGGGATTGGTTCACCCCTCCACTTT.

The chain uses TRBV6-5 and TRBJ1-2; no firm D call. Trimming removed 7 bases at V and 4 bases at J, with 13 bases between. Germline CDR1 reads MNHEY; CDR2 reads SVGAGI. This CDR3 region has 13 residues. The CDR3 nucleotides are TGTGCCAGCACGAGAACCGCAGGCTATGGCTACACCTTC. This sequence encodes CASTRTAGYGYTF.

This clone turned up a few times. The chain combines TRBV3-1 (or the pseudogene TRBV3-2) with TRBJ1-2; D call uncertain. This CDR3 is built from 14 residues. CDR1 and CDR2 from the germline V gene are LGHDT and YNNKEL (reference sequence). The V and J ends lost 0 bases and 8 bases respectively, with 13 bases between them. The chain's CDR3 is CASSQDPGIGGYTF. DNA for the CDR3: TGTGCCAGCAGCCAAGATCCCGGGATAGGCGGCTACACCTTC.

This chain uses TRBV5-6 with TRBJ2-5; D remains ambiguous. This CDR3 is 11 amino acids long. CDR1 SGHDT and CDR2 YYEEEE come from the germline V gene. V was cut by 5 bases and J by 5 bases, with 7 bases left in between. CDR3 sequence: CASSWRETQYF. The CDR3 DNA reads as TGTGCCAGCAGTTGGCGGGAGACCCAGTACTTC.

This chain joins TRBV6-5 and TRBJ1-1; D ambiguous. V gave up 5 bases and J gave up 7 bases, with 8 bases separating them. Germline lookup yields CDR1 MNHEY and CDR2 SVGAGI. This CDR3 has 11 amino acids. CDR3 region: CASSTSNEAFF. CDR3 nucleotide sequence: TGTGCCAGCAGTACGAGCAATGAAGCTTTCTTT.

The CDR3 DNA sequence: TGCGCCAGCAGCCAAGGGAGACAGGGGGCGCGTGGAAACACCATATATTTT. Translated, it gives CASSQGRQGARGNTIYF. The rearrangement uses TRBV4-1 and TRBJ1-3; 10 bases align to TRBD1. The CDR3 runs 17 residues. Germline trimming cut 1 base from V and 3 bases from J; bases unmatched to any gene: 6. Per germline, CDR1 MGHRA and CDR2 YSYEKL.

This chain connects TRBV2 to TRBJ2-3; 10 nucleotides agree with TRBD2. This CDR3 region has 16 residues. The junction had 10 bases not matched to a gene; V was cut back by 9 bases and J by 1 base. Germline loops: CDR1 SNHLY, CDR2 FYNNEI. CDR3 loop: CASQQGTSGGTDTQYF. CDR3 nucleotides: TGTGCCAGTCAACAAGGAACTAGCGGGGGCACAGATACGCAGTATTTT. Full variable domain (rest looked up from reference TRBV2 and TRBJ2-3): EPEVTQTPSHQVTQMGQEVILRCVPISNHLYFYWYRQILGQKVEFLVSFYNNEISEKSEIFDDQFSVERPDGSNFTLKIRSTKLEDSAMYFCASQQGTSGGTDTQYFGPGTRLTVL.

This clone showed up just a few times. This chain connects TRBV28 to TRBJ1-1, with TRBD1 matching over 7 bases. The CDR3 spans 17 residues. V was clipped by 6 bases and J by 1 base; unmatched bases: 14. CDR1 MDHEN and CDR2 SYDVKM come from the germline V gene. The CDR3 coding sequence is TGTGCCAGCAGCCACAGGGGCTTCCTTACGGGGAACACTGAAGCTTTCTTT. Protein sequence: CASSHRGFLTGNTEAFF.

The chain recombines TRBV27 with TRBJ2-1; 7 bases are a match to TRBD2. The CDR3 is 16 amino acids. V dropped 0 bases and J dropped 8; count of bases not matched to a gene: 10. Germline-derived CDR1 and CDR2 are MNHEY and SMNVEV (reference sequence). The CDR3 bases are TGTGCCAGCAGTTTATCGTCCGCGGGAGTTAGGCATGAGCAGTTCTTC. Translation: CASSLSSAGVRHEQFF.